The next 24 T cell receptor beta chains were all read from a single sample in a study of cytomegalovirus exposure and HLA in healthy donors. Primers for the PCR totalled 60 Vbeta and 13 Jbeta. Here immunoSEQ multiplex PCR was the method, and the copy in TCRdb shows in-frame clones only, minus some. The sample holds under 250,000 clones, over 75% seen once. Sequencing input: PBMCs. The receptors stem from a boy aged 5-17 years in good health and CMV-seronegative.

The rearrangement links TRBV9 to TRBJ2-7; the match to TRBD2 covers 15 bases. The V gene end was trimmed by 4 bases and the J gene end by 1 base; junction bases not matched to a gene: 6. CDR1 is SGDLS, CDR2 YYNGEE, per germline. CDR3 length: 17 residues. In DNA, the CDR3 is TGTGCCAGCAGCCCCGGACTAGCGGGAGGGCCTTCCTACGAGCAGTACTTC. Translating it yields CASSPGLAGGPSYEQYF.

The J gene is TRBJ2-5, the V gene TRBV9, with 8 bases aligning to TRBD1. This CDR3 contains 16 residues. Germline CDR1 SGDLS, CDR2 YYNGEE. J lost 5 bases, V lost 4 bases, and 13 bases had no gene match. CDR3 DNA sequence: TGTGCCAGCAGCTTCGGACAGGGATATCCCCCTGAGACCCAGTACTTC. It is translated as CASSFGQGYPPETQYF.

The rearrangement joins TRBV6-4 to TRBJ2-2; TRBD2 matches 11 bases. Germline CDR1 is MRHNA and CDR2 is SNTAGT. V shed 7 bases, J shed 5 bases, and the junction held 6 bases outside the gene matches. The CDR3 length is 15 residues. CDR3 nucleotide sequence: TGTGCCAGCAAGACTAGCGGGGAAGCTACCGGGGAGCTGTTTTTT. Protein product: CASKTSGEATGELFF.

The rearrangement uses TRBV27 and TRBJ2-1, with D possibly being TRBD2 (6 bases). CDR1 and CDR2 (germline): MNHEY, SMNVEV (reference sequence). V lost 6 bases and J 9 bases, leaving 15 bases between the germline ends. The CDR3 has 13 residues. The CDR3 DNA reads as TGTGCCAGCAGGGGGGGATTGATGGGTGAGCAGTTCTTC. It yields the protein CASRGGLMGEQFF.

This chain joins TRBV10-1 and TRBJ2-3; 10 bases line up with TRBD1. CDR1 WNHNN and CDR2 SYGVQD come from the germline V gene (reference sequence). CDR3 length: 16 amino acids. The junction had 8 bases not matched to a gene; V was cut back by 3 bases and J by 5 bases. CDR3 DNA sequence: TGCGCCAGCAGTGATCCCGCGGGACAGGGGCAAGATACGCAGTATTTT. Its translation: CASSDPAGQGQDTQYF.

The chain has TRBV19 and TRBJ2-7, with D perhaps TRBD1 (6 bases). V lost 1 base and J 0 bases, leaving 10 bases between the germline ends. Germline V gene data show CDR1 as LNHDA and CDR2 as SQIVND (reference sequence). This CDR3 region has 15 residues. The CDR3 spells CASSIGGRGSYEQYF. The CDR3 nucleotides are TGTGCCAGTAGTATAGGAGGCAGGGGCTCCTACGAGCAGTACTTC.

The chain is built from TRBV6-5 and TRBJ2-3, with TRBD1 matching over 8 bases. CDR3 length: 16 amino acids. The V gene end was trimmed by 4 bases and the J gene end by 4 bases; junction bases not matched to a gene: 10. Germline V gene sequence: CDR1 MNHEY, CDR2 SVGAGI. This CDR3 reads CASSSEDRVGPDTQYF. The CDR3 DNA reads as TGTGCCAGCAGTTCAGAGGACAGGGTGGGCCCAGATACGCAGTATTTT.

The chain joins TRBV10-1 to TRBJ2-1; 11 nucleotides agree with TRBD2. J was trimmed by 5 bases and V by 2 bases; bases with no gene match: 2. Germline V lookup: CDR1 WNHNN, CDR2 SYGVQD (reference sequence). The CDR3 contains 15 residues. In nucleotides, the CDR3 is TGCGCCAGCAGTGAGATACTAGCGGGGGACAATGAGCAGTTCTTC. Protein sequence: CASSEILAGDNEQFF.

This sequence joins TRBV27 and TRBJ2-7; 7 bases agree with TRBD1. The CDR3 sequence is 14 residues long. J was trimmed by 3 bases and V by 5 bases; bases with no gene match: 7. From germline, CDR1 is MNHEY and CDR2 SMNVEV (reference sequence). CDR3 sequence (DNA): TGTGCCAGCAGTCAACGACAGGGATTCTACGAGCAGTACTTC. Protein sequence: CASSQRQGFYEQYF.

V is TRBV30 and J is TRBJ1-4, with 8 bases identical to TRBD1. V shed 0 bases and J 4 bases; nucleotides not matched to a gene: 4. The CDR3 sequence is 15 residues long. Germline V gene lookup returns CDR1 GTSNPN and CDR2 SVGIG (reference sequence). CDR3 sequence: CAWSVSGGYNEKLFF. As DNA, the CDR3 is TGTGCCTGGAGTGTATCAGGGGGCTATAATGAAAAACTGTTTTTT.

V gene TRBV5-5 combines with J gene TRBJ1-4; 8 nucleotides agree with TRBD1. The trim removed 2 bases at V and 4 bases at J, leaving 7 bases unmatched. The CDR3 consists of 16 residues. Germline CDR1 is SGHKS and CDR2 is YYEKEE (reference sequence). The CDR3 DNA is TGTGCCAGCAGCTTCAGAGTACAGGGGGTTAATGAAAAACTGTTTTTT. It yields the protein CASSFRVQGVNEKLFF.

V usage is TRBV7-9 and J usage is TRBJ2-3, with a weak D call TRBD2 (5 bases). The CDR3 spans 14 residues. CDR1 is SEHNR and CDR2 is FQNEAQ in the germline V gene (reference sequence). Trimming pared 2 bases from V and 4 bases from J, leaving 10 bases between. The CDR3 sequence is CASSLSRDADTQYF. In DNA, the CDR3 is TGTGCCAGCAGCTTATCGAGGGATGCAGATACGCAGTATTTT.

The chain couples TRBV7-2 to TRBJ1-1; 7 nucleotides match TRBD1. Germline loops: CDR1 SGHTA, CDR2 FQGNSA. J was trimmed by 8 bases and V by 1 base; bases with no gene match: 10. The CDR3 is 15 residues long. Here the CDR3 reads CASSLGVRKGAEAFF. The DNA for the CDR3 is TGTGCCAGCAGCTTAGGGGTCCGTAAGGGGGCGGAAGCTTTCTTT.

This clone was detected once. The V and J genes are TRBV11-2 and TRBJ2-1; TRBD2 agrees at 15 bases. Losses at the gene ends were 4 bases for V and 7 bases for J; bases not matched to a gene: 8. CDR1 and CDR2 (germline): SGHAT, FQNNGV. This CDR3 comprises 17 residues. CDR3 loop: CASSSTGLAGGGNEQFF. The CDR3, as DNA: TGTGCCAGCAGCTCCACGGGACTAGCGGGAGGAGGAAATGAGCAGTTCTTC.

This clone turned up a few times. The chain links TRBV4-1 to TRBJ1-1, with D tentatively TRBD1 (5 bases). The ends were cut back, 4 bases at V and 8 bases at J, with 11 bases in the middle. Germline CDR1 and CDR2: MGHRA and YSYEKL. The CDR3 length is 12 residues. The CDR3, as DNA: TGCGCCAGCAGCCGAGGGGAGGGCGAAGCTTTCTTT. It is translated as CASSRGEGEAFF.

The CDR3 DNA sequence: TGTGCCAGTAGTATAGTGGGGGGGATAGCTTTCTTT. Translating gives CASSIVGGIAFF. V is TRBV19 and J is TRBJ1-1; D is perhaps TRBD1 (5 bases). This CDR3 contains 12 residues. Germline-derived CDR1 and CDR2 are LNHDA and SQIVND (reference sequence). Trimming left V 1 base short and J 10 bases short, with 10 bases between.

The V call is TRBV27, the J call TRBJ1-2; 10 bases map to TRBD1. CDR1 and CDR2 from the germline V gene are MNHEY and SMNVEV (reference sequence). The length of the CDR3 is 17 residues. J was trimmed by 1 base and V by 5 bases; bases with no gene match: 10. The CDR3 DNA reads TGTGCCAGCAGTCCCGACAGGGGGCTACCCCTTAACTATGGCTACACCTTC. It encodes CASSPDRGLPLNYGYTF.

A word on this clone: One junction end does not reproduce the germline sequence, and a read error may be involved. The chain employs TRBV5-1 and TRBJ1-1; TRBD1 matches at 7 bases. This CDR3 contains 16 residues. Germline CDR1 SGHRS, CDR2 YFSETQ. The CDR3 nucleotides are TGCGCCAGCAGCCCGGGGACAGACTTCATGAACACTGAAGCTCTCTTT. This sequence encodes CASSPGTDFMNTEALF.

V gene TRBV30 combines with J gene TRBJ2-7; 7 nucleotides match TRBD2. Germline CDR1 is GTSNPN and CDR2 is SVGIG (reference sequence). This CDR3 contains 14 residues. V gave up 4 bases and J gave up 2 bases; unmatched junction bases: 8. CDR3 in amino acids: CAWTRAGLAYEQYF. The CDR3 DNA reads TGTGCCTGGACGCGAGCGGGGTTAGCCTACGAGCAGTACTTC.

The gene calls are TRBV29-1 and TRBJ2-7; 9 bases align to TRBD1. CDR1 is SQVTM and CDR2 is ANQGSEA in the germline V gene. The V segment lost 7 bases and the J segment 5 bases; nucleotides outside the gene matches: 3. The CDR3 length is 11 residues. CDR3 sequence reads: CSAGTGNEQYF. In DNA, the CDR3 is TGCAGCGCAGGGACAGGGAACGAGCAGTACTTC.

This clone was detected once. In DNA form, the CDR3 reads TGTGCCAGCAGCCCTAATCCGGGACAGGGTTACGAGCAGTACTTC. Its translation: CASSPNPGQGYEQYF. This chain connects TRBV11-2 to TRBJ2-7; 9 positions match TRBD1. The V segment lost 5 bases and the J segment 4 bases; nucleotides outside the gene matches: 9. The CDR3 runs 15 residues. Germline V CDR1 and CDR2: SGHAT, FQNNGV.

The CDR3 nucleotides are TGTGCCAGCAGCCACGGGACAGCCTCTTATGGCTACACCTTC. This translates into CASSHGTASYGYTF. The chain couples TRBV7-3 to TRBJ1-2, with 7 bases that match TRBD1. This CDR3 region has 14 residues. Germline-derived CDR1 and CDR2 are SGHTA and FQGTGA. Trimming at V came to 5 bases and at J to 5 bases, leaving 8 bases not matched to a gene.

The rearrangement uses TRBV5-6 and TRBJ1-4, with 8 positions matching TRBD1. V was pared by 3 bases and J by 8 bases, with 12 bases of the junction left unmatched. Per germline, CDR1 SGHDT and CDR2 YYEEEE. The CDR3 is 16 residues long. The CDR3 loop is CASSSLDRAVGEKLFF. The CDR3, as DNA: TGTGCCAGCAGCTCCTTGGACAGGGCTGTCGGCGAAAAACTGTTTTTT.

Only a few counts were recorded for this clone. The CDR3: CASSLVAVYEQYF. The CDR3 DNA reads as TGTGCCAGCAGCTTGGTGGCAGTCTACGAGCAGTACTTC. The V gene is TRBV5-6, the J gene TRBJ2-7; D ambiguous. The V and J ends lost 0 bases and 3 bases respectively, with 7 bases between them. Germline V gene lookup returns CDR1 SGHDT and CDR2 YYEEEE. CDR3 size: 13 residues.